These T cell receptor beta chains were read from a single sample in a study of cytomegalovirus exposure and HLA in healthy donors. Assay used: immunoSEQ multiplex PCR; TCRdb lists only in-frame clones, some missing. The data hold over 55,000 clones, with about 89% observed a single time. The specimen was PBMCs. These receptors originate from a young man in good health and CMV-seronegative. CDR3s include the opening cysteine and the closing phenylalanine or tryptophan. Each record gives: clone size, D gene, V gene, J gene, CDR3 protein, CDR3 DNA. A D gene is named only where the DNA matches it firmly. Expanded clones get a size class; other rows say once, few or many, or leave the size out.

abundance: -; d_gene: -; v_gene: TRBV5-1; j_gene: TRBJ2-6; CDR3aa: CASRFVTVSGANVLTF; CDR3nt: TGCGCCAGCAGATTCGTTACAGTCTCTGGGGCCAACGTCCTGACTTTC
abundance: -; d_gene: -; v_gene: TRBV6-5; j_gene: TRBJ1-5; CDR3aa: CASSPDPSGNQPQHF; CDR3nt: TGTGCCAGCAGTCCTGATCCTAGCGGCAATCAGCCCCAGCATTTT
abundance: -; d_gene: TRBD1; v_gene: TRBV6-5; j_gene: TRBJ1-4; CDR3aa: CASTSKPGQGNKLFF; CDR3nt: TGTGCCAGCACCAGCAAACCGGGACAGGGTAACAAACTGTTTTTT
abundance: few; d_gene: -; v_gene: TRBV28; j_gene: TRBJ2-7; CDR3aa: CASSPLYREPYEQYF; CDR3nt: TGTGCCAGCAGTCCTCTCTACAGGGAACCCTACGAGCAGTACTTC
abundance: -; d_gene: -; v_gene: TRBV28; j_gene: TRBJ2-7; CDR3aa: CASSLGLALYEQYF; CDR3nt: TGTGCCAGCAGTTTAGGGCTAGCTCTCTACGAGCAGTACTTC
abundance: -; d_gene: -; v_gene: TRBV2; j_gene: TRBJ2-7; CDR3aa: CASSPSIGEQYF; CDR3nt: TGTGCCAGCAGTCCTAGCATCGGGGAGCAGTACTTC
abundance: -; d_gene: -; v_gene: TRBV28; j_gene: TRBJ1-2; CDR3aa: CASSLGSGVGYTF; CDR3nt: TGTGCCAGCAGTTTGGGGTCGGGGGTAGGCTACACCTTC
abundance: -; d_gene: TRBD1; v_gene: TRBV2; j_gene: TRBJ2-7; CDR3aa: CATSGQGIKNEQYF; CDR3nt: TGTGCCACCTCGGGACAGGGGATTAAAAACGAGCAGTACTTC
abundance: -; d_gene: TRBD1; v_gene: TRBV6-5; j_gene: TRBJ2-7; CDR3aa: CASSSTGGVAYEQYF; CDR3nt: TGTGCCAGCAGTTCGACAGGGGGGGTAGCCTACGAGCAGTACTTC
abundance: -; d_gene: -; v_gene: TRBV5-4; j_gene: TRBJ2-1; CDR3aa: CASSFGRSYNEQFF; CDR3nt: TGTGCCAGCAGCTTTGGCCGCTCCTACAATGAGCAGTTCTTC
abundance: -; d_gene: -; v_gene: TRBV19; j_gene: TRBJ2-5; CDR3aa: CASSIDGPTGKETQYF; CDR3nt: TGTGCCAGTAGTATAGATGGTCCTACGGGGAAAGAGACCCAGTACTTC
abundance: -; d_gene: -; v_gene: TRBV10-3; j_gene: TRBJ1-4; CDR3aa: CAIYEQRAEKLFF; CDR3nt: TGTGCCATCTATGAACAGAGGGCAGAAAAACTGTTTTTT
abundance: -; d_gene: -; v_gene: TRBV28; j_gene: TRBJ1-1; CDR3aa: CATSGELSFGAFF; CDR3nt: TGTGCCACCTCCGGGGAGTTAAGTTTCGGAGCTTTCTTT
abundance: once; d_gene: -; v_gene: TRBV7-9; j_gene: TRBJ1-2; CDR3aa: CASSITESYGYTF; CDR3nt: TGTGCCAGCAGCATTACAGAAAGCTATGGCTACACCTTC
abundance: -; d_gene: TRBD2; v_gene: TRBV6-5; j_gene: TRBJ2-7; CDR3aa: CASRDRGGISDEQYF; CDR3nt: TGTGCCAGCAGAGACCGGGGGGGCATATCCGACGAGCAGTACTTC
abundance: -; d_gene: -; v_gene: TRBV18; j_gene: TRBJ1-5; CDR3aa: CASSLGAGQPQHF; CDR3nt: TGTGCCAGCTCTTTGGGCGCGGGGCAGCCCCAGCATTTT
abundance: -; d_gene: -; v_gene: TRBV30; j_gene: TRBJ1-1; CDR3aa: CAWSPRANTEAFF; CDR3nt: TGTGCCTGGAGCCCGCGGGCGAACACTGAAGCTTTCTTT
abundance: -; d_gene: TRBD1; v_gene: TRBV28; j_gene: TRBJ2-7; CDR3aa: CASSLDRASYEQYF; CDR3nt: TGTGCCAGCAGCCTTGACAGGGCCTCCTACGAGCAGTACTTC
abundance: -; d_gene: -; v_gene: TRBV28; j_gene: TRBJ1-6; CDR3aa: CASSRPPNSPLHF; CDR3nt: TGTGCCAGCAGCCGTCCCCCCAATTCACCCCTCCACTTT
abundance: -; d_gene: TRBD1; v_gene: TRBV7-9; j_gene: TRBJ1-6; CDR3aa: CASARTGGNSPLHF; CDR3nt: TGTGCCAGCGCCCGGACAGGGGGGAACTCACCCCTCCACTTT